These 5 T cell receptor beta chains originate from one sample sequenced in a study of PD-L1 blockade in urothelial cancer. Specified time point: pretreatment peripheral blood. The protocol was immunoSEQ multiplex PCR, while the TCRdb copy is restricted to in-frame clones and leaves out a portion. This table has fewer than 50,000 clones, roughly four fifths appearing once. Source: PBMCs, taken around atezolizumab (anti-PD-L1) treatment. These receptors were obtained from a man between 65 and 79 years old with urothelial cancer.

The rearrangement links TRBV6-6 to TRBJ2-3, with 10 bases matching TRBD2. Trimming removed 5 bases from V and 1 base from J; junction bases left unmatched: 6. This CDR3 is 16 amino acids long. The germline CDR1 and CDR2 sequences are MNHNY and SVGAGI (reference sequence). CDR3 in amino acids: CASSMDGTSGTDTQYF. The CDR3 DNA follows: TGTGCCAGCAGTATGGACGGGACTAGCGGCACAGATACGCAGTATTTT.

CDR3 coding DNA: TGTGCCAGCAGCAAGGGGGCGGGCTATGGCTACACCTTC. Residues: CASSKGAGYGYTF. V gene TRBV7-6 combines with J gene TRBJ1-2, with 7 bases lining up with TRBD1. Germline CDR1 reads SGHVS; CDR2 reads FNYEAQ. V gave up 5 bases and J gave up 4 bases; unmatched junction bases: 4. The CDR3 loop spans 13 amino acids.

The chain is built from TRBV14 and TRBJ2-2, with a weak D call TRBD2 (6 bases). CDR3 length: 17 amino acids. V lost 1 base to trimming and J lost 2 bases, with 14 bases between them. The germline gives CDR1 SGHDN, CDR2 FVKESK. CDR3 loop: CASSQARGGANTGELFF. The DNA for the CDR3 is TGTGCCAGCAGCCAAGCGCGGGGCGGGGCCAACACCGGGGAGCTGTTTTTT.

This clone was seen once. The chain uses TRBV11-3 and TRBJ2-1, with 11 nucleotides matching TRBD2. Germline assignment: CDR1 SGHNT and CDR2 YENEEA. The CDR3 is 15 amino acids. The V and J ends lost 4 bases and 9 bases, in that order; junction bases with no gene match: 8. CDR3 in DNA: TGTGCCAGCAGCTCTAGCGGGGGGTCCTTTAGTGAGCAGTTCTTC. This encodes CASSSSGGSFSEQFF.

The chain is built from TRBV6-5 and TRBJ1-1; D is possibly TRBD1 (6 bases). Germline-derived CDR1 and CDR2 are MNHEY and SVGAGI. V lost 7 bases to trimming and J lost 1 base, with 10 bases between them. The CDR3 length is 13 residues. Here the CDR3 reads CASTTTGNTEAFF. The CDR3 DNA sequence: TGTGCCAGCACTACGACAGGGAACACTGAAGCTTTCTTT.